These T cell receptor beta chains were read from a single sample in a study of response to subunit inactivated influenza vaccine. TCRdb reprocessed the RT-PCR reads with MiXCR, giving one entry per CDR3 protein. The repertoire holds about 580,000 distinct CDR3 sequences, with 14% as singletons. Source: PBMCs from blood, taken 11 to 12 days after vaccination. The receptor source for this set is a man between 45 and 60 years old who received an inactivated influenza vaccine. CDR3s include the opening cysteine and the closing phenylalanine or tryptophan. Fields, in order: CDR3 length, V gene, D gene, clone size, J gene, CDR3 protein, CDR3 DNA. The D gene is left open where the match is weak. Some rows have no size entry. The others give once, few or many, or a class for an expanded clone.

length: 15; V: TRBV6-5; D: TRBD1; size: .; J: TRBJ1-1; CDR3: CASSYSTGPNTEAFF; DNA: TGTGCCAGCAGTTACTCGACAGGGCCGAACACTGAAGCTTTCTTT
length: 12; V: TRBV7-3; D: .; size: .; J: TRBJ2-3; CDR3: CASKTSTDTQYF; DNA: TGTGCCAGCAAGACTAGCACAGATACGCAGTATTTT
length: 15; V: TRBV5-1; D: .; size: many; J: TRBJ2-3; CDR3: CASSSIFSGTDTQYF; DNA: TGCGCCAGCAGCTCCATTTTTAGCGGCACAGATACGCAGTATTTT
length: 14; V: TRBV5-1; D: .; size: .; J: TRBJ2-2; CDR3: CASSRPGSGGELFF; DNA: TGCGCCAGCAGCCGACCAGGGAGTGGCGGGGAGCTGTTTTTT
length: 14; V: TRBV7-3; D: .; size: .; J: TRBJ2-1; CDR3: CASSLNIGYNEQFF; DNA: TGTGCCAGCAGCTTAAATATCGGTTACAATGAGCAGTTCTTC
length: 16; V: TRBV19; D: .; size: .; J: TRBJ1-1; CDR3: CASSIDLAGSNTEAFF; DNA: TGTGCCAGTAGTATAGATCTGGCAGGTTCGAACACTGAAGCTTTCTTT
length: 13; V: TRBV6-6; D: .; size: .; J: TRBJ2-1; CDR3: CASNPGPYNEQFF; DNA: TGTGCCAGCAACCCGGGGCCCTACAATGAGCAGTTCTTC
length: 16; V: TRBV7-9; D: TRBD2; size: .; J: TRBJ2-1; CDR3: CASSFSGGAGYNEQFF; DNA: TGTGCCAGCAGCTTCAGCGGGGGGGCCGGGTACAATGAGCAGTTCTTC
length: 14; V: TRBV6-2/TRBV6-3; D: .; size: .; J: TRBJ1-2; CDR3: CASSYQGMNYGYTF; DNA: TGTGCCAGCAGTTACCAGGGGATGAACTATGGCTACACCTTC
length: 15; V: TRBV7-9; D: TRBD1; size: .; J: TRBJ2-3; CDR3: CASSDGQGGIDTQYF; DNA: TGTGCCAGCAGCGATGGACAGGGGGGGATTGATACGCAGTATTTT
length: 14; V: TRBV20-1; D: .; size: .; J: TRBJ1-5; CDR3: CSASVGFSNQPQHF; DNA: TGCAGTGCTAGCGTAGGGTTTAGCAATCAGCCCCAGCATTTT
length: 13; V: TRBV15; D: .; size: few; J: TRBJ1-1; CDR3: CATSWGRGSEAFF; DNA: TGTGCCACCAGCTGGGGGAGGGGGTCTGAAGCTTTCTTT
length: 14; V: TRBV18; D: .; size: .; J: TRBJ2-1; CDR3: CASSPGTAANEQFF; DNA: TGTGCCAGCTCACCGGGGACCGCGGCTAATGAGCAGTTCTTC
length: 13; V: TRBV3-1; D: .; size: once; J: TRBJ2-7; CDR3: CSSSPSTSHEQYF; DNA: TGTTCCAGCAGCCCGTCAACAAGCCACGAGCAGTACTTC
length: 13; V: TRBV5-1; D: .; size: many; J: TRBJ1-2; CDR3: CASSQGRLYGYTF; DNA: TGCGCCAGCAGTCAAGGACGGCTCTATGGCTACACCTTC
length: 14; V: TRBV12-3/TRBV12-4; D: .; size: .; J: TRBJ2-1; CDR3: CASRQGSSYNEQFF; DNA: TGTGCCAGCAGGCAGGGGAGCTCCTACAATGAGCAGTTCTTC
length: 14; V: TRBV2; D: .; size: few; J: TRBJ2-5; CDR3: CASSGDTQGETQYF; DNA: TGTGCCAGCAGTGGCGACACCCAGGGAGAGACCCAGTACTTC
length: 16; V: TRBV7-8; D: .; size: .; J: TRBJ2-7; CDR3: CASSLGAGPIPYEQYF; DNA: TGTGCCAGCAGCTTAGGGGCGGGGCCAATTCCCTACGAGCAGTACTTC
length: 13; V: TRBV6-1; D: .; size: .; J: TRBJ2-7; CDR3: CASRGPGKYEQYF; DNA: TGTGCCAGCAGAGGACCCGGGAAATACGAGCAGTACTTC
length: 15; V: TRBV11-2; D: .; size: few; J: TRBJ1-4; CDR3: CASSLNSGANEKLFF; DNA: TGTGCCAGCAGCTTGAATTCAGGGGCCAATGAAAAACTGTTTTTT
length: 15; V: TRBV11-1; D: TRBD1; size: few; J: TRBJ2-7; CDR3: CASSGHRGSSYEQYF; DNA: TGTGCCAGCAGCGGGCACAGGGGTAGCTCCTACGAGCAGTACTTC
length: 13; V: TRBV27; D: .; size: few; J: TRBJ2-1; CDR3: CASSLDGHAEKFF; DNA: TGTGCCAGCAGTTTAGATGGTCACGCGGAAAAGTTCTTC
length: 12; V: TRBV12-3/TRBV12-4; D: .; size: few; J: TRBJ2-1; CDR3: CASSEHRNEQFF; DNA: TGTGCCAGCAGTGAACATCGGAATGAGCAGTTCTTC
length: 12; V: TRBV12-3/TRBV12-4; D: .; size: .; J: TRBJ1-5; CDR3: CASTIGGQPQHF; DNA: TGTGCCAGCACTATCGGCGGTCAGCCCCAGCATTTT
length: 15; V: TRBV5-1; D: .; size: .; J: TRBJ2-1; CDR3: CASSLEGGPGNEQFF; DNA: TGCGCCAGCAGCTTGGAGGGAGGACCAGGCAATGAGCAGTTCTTC
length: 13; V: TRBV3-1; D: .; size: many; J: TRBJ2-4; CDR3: CASSQRQDGIQYF; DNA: TGTGCCAGCAGCCAACGACAGGACGGCATTCAGTACTTC
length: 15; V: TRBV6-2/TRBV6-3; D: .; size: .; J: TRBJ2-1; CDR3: CASSYSTRANNEQFF; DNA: TGTGCCAGCAGTTACTCAACAAGGGCCAACAATGAGCAGTTCTTC
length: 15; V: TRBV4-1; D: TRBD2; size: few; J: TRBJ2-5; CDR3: CASSQNQAGSETQYF; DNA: TGCGCCAGCAGCCAGAACCAAGCGGGGTCTGAGACCCAGTACTTC
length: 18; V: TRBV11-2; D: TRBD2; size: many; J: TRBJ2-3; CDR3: CASSLEGLAGAVFDTQYF; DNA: TGTGCCAGCAGCTTAGAGGGTCTAGCGGGGGCCGTTTTTGATACGCAGTATTTT
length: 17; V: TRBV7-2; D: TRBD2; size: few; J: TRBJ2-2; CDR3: CASSPPTSGARPGELFF; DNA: TGTGCCAGCAGCCCCCCGACTAGCGGGGCGAGACCCGGGGAGCTGTTTTTT
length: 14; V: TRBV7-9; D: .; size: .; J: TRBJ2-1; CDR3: CASSGLANSNEQFF; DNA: TGTGCCAGCAGTGGGCTAGCAAACTCCAATGAGCAGTTCTTC
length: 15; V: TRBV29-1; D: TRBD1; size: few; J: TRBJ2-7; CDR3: CGARSTGTGVHEQYF; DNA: TGCGGGGCCCGTTCCACCGGGACAGGGGTACACGAGCAGTACTTC
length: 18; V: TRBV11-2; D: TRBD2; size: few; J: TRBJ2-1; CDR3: CASSLRTSLTSSYNEQFF; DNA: TGTGCCAGCAGCTTGAGGACTAGCCTTACTAGCTCCTACAATGAGCAGTTCTTC
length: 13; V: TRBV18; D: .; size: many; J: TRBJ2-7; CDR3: CASSPGALVEQYF; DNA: TGTGCCAGCTCACCAGGGGCGCTCGTCGAGCAGTACTTC
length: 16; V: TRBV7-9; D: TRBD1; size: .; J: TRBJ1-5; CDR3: CASSLDGTARGQPQHF; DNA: TGTGCCAGCAGCTTAGATGGGACAGCCCGCGGACAGCCCCAGCATTTT
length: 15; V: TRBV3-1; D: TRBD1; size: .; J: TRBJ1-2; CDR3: CASSLAGGGPHGYTF; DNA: TGTGCCAGCAGCTTGGCAGGGGGAGGCCCACATGGCTACACCTTC
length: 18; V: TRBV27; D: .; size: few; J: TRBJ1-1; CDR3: CASSSRYRLGEQTPEAFF; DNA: TGTGCCAGCAGTTCCCGATACAGGCTAGGGGAACAAACCCCTGAAGCTTTCTTT
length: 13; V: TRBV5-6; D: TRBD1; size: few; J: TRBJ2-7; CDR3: CASSSDRGREQYF; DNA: TGTGCCAGCAGTTCGGACAGGGGTCGCGAGCAGTACTTC
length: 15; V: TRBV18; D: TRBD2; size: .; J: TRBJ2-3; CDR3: CASSPRGGMPDTQYF; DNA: TGTGCCAGCTCACCCCGCGGGGGGATGCCAGATACGCAGTATTTT
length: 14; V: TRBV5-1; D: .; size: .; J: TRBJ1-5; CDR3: CASISGPPNQPQHF; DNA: TGCGCCAGCATCTCGGGACCTCCCAATCAGCCCCAGCATTTT
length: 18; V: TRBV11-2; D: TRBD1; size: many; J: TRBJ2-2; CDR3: CASSSLPTGDLGTGELFF; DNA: TGTGCCAGCAGCTCTTTACCGACAGGGGACCTCGGTACGGGGGAGCTGTTTTTT
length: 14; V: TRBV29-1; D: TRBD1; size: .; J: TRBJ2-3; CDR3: CSVSGQAGTDTQYF; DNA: TGCAGCGTATCCGGACAGGCTGGGACAGATACGCAGTATTTT
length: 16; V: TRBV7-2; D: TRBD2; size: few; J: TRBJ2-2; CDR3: CASSFAGGPGTGELFF; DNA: TGTGCCAGCAGCTTTGCGGGGGGGCCGGGCACCGGGGAGCTGTTTTTT
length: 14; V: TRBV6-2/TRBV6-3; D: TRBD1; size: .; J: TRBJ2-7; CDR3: CASNQHGTAYEQYF; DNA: TGTGCCAGCAACCAGCATGGGACAGCCTACGAGCAGTACTTC
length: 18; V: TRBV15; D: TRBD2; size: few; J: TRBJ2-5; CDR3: CATSRVTSGRSHQETQYF; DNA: TGTGCCACCAGCAGAGTGACTAGCGGGAGGTCCCACCAAGAGACCCAGTACTTC
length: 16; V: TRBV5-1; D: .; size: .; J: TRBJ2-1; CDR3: CASSLAGTMGINEQFF; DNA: TGCGCCAGCAGCTTGGCCGGGACAATGGGAATCAATGAGCAGTTCTTC
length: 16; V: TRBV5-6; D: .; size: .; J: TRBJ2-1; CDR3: CASSSPGGPAYNEQFF; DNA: TGTGCCAGCAGCTCCCCGGGGGGCCCGGCGTACAATGAGCAGTTCTTC
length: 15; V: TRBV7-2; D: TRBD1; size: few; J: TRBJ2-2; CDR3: CASSFTGAATGELFF; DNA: TGTGCCAGCAGCTTTACAGGGGCGGCCACCGGGGAGCTGTTTTTT
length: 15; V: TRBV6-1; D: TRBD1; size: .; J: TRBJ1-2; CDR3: CASSNPGQGAQGYTF; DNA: TGTGCCAGCAGTAATCCGGGACAGGGGGCGCAAGGCTACACCTTC
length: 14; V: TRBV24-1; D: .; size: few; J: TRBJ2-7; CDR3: CATSAARYPYEQYF; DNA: TGTGCCACCAGTGCCGCGCGGTACCCCTACGAGCAGTACTTC
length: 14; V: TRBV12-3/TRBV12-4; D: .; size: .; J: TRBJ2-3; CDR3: CASSFTRDTDTQYF; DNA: TGTGCCAGCAGTTTTACGAGAGACACAGATACGCAGTATTTT
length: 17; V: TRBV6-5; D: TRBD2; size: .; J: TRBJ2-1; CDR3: CASSYSSSGRTYNEQFF; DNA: TGTGCCAGCAGTTACTCGTCTAGCGGGAGAACTTACAATGAGCAGTTCTTC
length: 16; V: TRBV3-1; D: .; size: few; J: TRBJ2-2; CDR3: CASSHRDRFNTGELFF; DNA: TGTGCCAGCAGCCACCGGGACCGATTTAACACCGGGGAGCTGTTTTTT
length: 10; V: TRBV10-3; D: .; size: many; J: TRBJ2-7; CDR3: CAINLDGSYF; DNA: TGTGCCATCAACCTGGACGGGTCGTACTTC
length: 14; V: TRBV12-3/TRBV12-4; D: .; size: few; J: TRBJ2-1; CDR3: CASSWTENYNEQFF; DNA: TGTGCCAGCAGCTGGACCGAGAACTACAATGAGCAGTTCTTC
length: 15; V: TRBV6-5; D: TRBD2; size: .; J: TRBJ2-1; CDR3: CASSYDSSGSNEQFF; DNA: TGTGCCAGCAGTTATGATTCTAGCGGGAGTAATGAGCAGTTCTTC
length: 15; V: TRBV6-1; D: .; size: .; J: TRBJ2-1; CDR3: CASRITILSYNEQFF; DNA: TGTGCCAGCAGAATAACAATCCTGTCTTACAATGAGCAGTTCTTC
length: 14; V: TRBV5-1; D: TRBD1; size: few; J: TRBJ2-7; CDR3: CASSLGTGEFEQYF; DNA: TGCGCCAGCAGCCTTGGGACAGGGGAGTTCGAGCAGTACTTC
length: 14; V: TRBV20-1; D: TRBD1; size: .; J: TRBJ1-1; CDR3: CSAPRTGANTEAFF; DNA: TGCAGTGCTCCTAGGACAGGGGCGAACACTGAAGCTTTCTTT
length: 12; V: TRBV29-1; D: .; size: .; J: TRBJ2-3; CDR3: CSVEVLTDTQYF; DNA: TGCAGCGTTGAAGTCTTGACAGATACGCAGTATTTT